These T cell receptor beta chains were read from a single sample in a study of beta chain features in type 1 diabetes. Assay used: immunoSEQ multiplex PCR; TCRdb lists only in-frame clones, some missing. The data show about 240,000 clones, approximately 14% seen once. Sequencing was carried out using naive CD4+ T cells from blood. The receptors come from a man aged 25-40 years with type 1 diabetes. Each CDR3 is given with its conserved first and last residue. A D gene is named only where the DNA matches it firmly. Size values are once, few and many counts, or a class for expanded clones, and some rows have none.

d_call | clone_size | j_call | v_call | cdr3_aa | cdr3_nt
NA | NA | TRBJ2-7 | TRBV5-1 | CASSLGQKNYEQYF | TGCGCCAGCAGCTTGGGGCAGAAGAACTACGAGCAGTACTTC
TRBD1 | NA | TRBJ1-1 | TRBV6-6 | CASKWDRENTEAFF | TGTGCCAGCAAATGGGACAGGGAGAACACTGAAGCTTTCTTT
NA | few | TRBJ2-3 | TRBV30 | CAWSPQTGQAADTQYF | TGTGCCTGGAGCCCACAAACAGGGCAGGCGGCAGATACGCAGTATTTT
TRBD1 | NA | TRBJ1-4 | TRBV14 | CASSQAGTGGQKLFF | TGTGCCAGCAGCCAGGCCGGGACAGGGGGTCAAAAACTGTTTTTT
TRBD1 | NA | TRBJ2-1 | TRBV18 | CASSDRVQSEQFF | TGTGCCAGCTCGGACAGGGTGCAATCGGAGCAGTTCTTC
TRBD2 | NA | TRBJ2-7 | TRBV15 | CATSIRAGLSYEQYF | TGTGCCACCAGCATTCGAGCGGGACTCTCCTACGAGCAGTACTTC
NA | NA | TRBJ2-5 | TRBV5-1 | CASSLAPPQETQYF | TGCGCCAGCAGCTTGGCTCCCCCTCAAGAGACCCAGTACTTC
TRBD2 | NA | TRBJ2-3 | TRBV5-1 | CASSSNSGDTDTQYF | TGCGCCAGCAGCTCGAATAGCGGGGACACAGATACGCAGTATTTT
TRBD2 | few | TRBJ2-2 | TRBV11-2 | CASSPTSGSRAGELFF | TGTGCCAGCAGCCCTACTAGCGGGAGTCGAGCCGGGGAGCTGTTTTTT
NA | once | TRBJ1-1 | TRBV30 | CAWSPRAYEAFF | TGTGCCTGGAGTCCGCGGGCCTATGAAGCTTTCTTT
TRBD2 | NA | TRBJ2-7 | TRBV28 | CASSPRTSRTYEQYF | TGTGCCAGCAGTCCGAGGACTAGCCGGACCTACGAGCAGTACTTC
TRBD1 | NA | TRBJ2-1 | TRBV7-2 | CASSPNGQGGVSEQFF | TGTGCCAGCAGCCCTAATGGACAGGGTGGGGTAAGTGAGCAGTTCTTC
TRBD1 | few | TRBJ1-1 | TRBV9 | CASSVAGTGDMGTEAFF | TGTGCCAGCAGCGTAGCGGGGACAGGGGATATGGGGACTGAAGCTTTCTTT
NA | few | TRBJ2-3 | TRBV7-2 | CASSSGQGGLGTDTQYF | TGTGCCAGCAGCTCCGGACAGGGAGGGTTAGGGACAGATACGCAGTATTTT
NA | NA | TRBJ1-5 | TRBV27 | CASSSYTDQPQHF | TGTGCCAGCAGTTCGTACACCGATCAGCCCCAGCATTTT
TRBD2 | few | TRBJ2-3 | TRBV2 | CASNRLAGGHTDTQYF | TGTGCCAGCAACCGACTAGCGGGAGGGCACACAGATACGCAGTATTTT
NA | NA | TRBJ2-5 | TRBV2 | CASDSFETQYF | TGTGCCAGCGACAGTTTTGAGACCCAGTACTTC
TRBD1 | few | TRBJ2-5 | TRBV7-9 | CASSKGQQHGTQYF | TGTGCCAGCAGCAAGGGACAGCAGCATGGGACCCAGTACTTC
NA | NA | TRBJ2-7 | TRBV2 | CASKKLDNSYEQYF | TGTGCCAGCAAAAAACTGGACAACTCCTACGAGCAGTACTTC
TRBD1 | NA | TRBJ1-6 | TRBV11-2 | CASQTGPDAYNSPLHF | TGTGCCAGCCAGACAGGGCCAGACGCGTATAATTCACCCCTCCACTTT
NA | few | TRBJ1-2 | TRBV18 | CASSPPVGAPYGYTF | TGTGCCAGCTCACCACCGGTAGGGGCCCCCTATGGCTACACCTTC
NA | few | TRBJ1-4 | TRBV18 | CASSPAESEKLFF | TGTGCCAGCTCCCCAGCGGAGAGTGAAAAACTGTTTTTT
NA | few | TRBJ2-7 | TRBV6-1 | CASSSVTDSYEQYF | TGTGCCAGCAGCTCGGTCACAGACTCCTACGAGCAGTACTTC
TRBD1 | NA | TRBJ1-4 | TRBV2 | CASSDLIQGATNEKLFF | TGTGCCAGCAGTGACCTCATACAGGGGGCAACTAATGAAAAACTGTTTTTT
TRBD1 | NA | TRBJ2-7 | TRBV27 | CASSRGQGTSYEQYF | TGTGCCAGCAGCCGGGGACAGGGAACCTCCTACGAGCAGTACTTC
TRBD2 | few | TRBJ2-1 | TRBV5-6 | CASSSFAGAYNEQFF | TGTGCCAGCTCCTCCTTCGCGGGGGCCTACAATGAGCAGTTCTTC
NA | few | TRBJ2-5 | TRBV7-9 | CASSLGGTGKETQYF | TGTGCCAGCAGCTTAGGCGGGACCGGCAAAGAGACCCAGTACTTC
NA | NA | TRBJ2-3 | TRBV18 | CASSPIEGLDTDTQYF | TGTGCCAGCTCACCGATCGAGGGCTTGGATACAGATACGCAGTATTTT
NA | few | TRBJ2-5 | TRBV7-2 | CASSLGAGATQYF | TGTGCCAGCAGCTTGGGTGCGGGTGCGACCCAGTACTTC
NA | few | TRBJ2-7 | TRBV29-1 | CAGSGESYEQYF | TGCGCGGGGTCGGGAGAGTCCTACGAGCAGTACTTC
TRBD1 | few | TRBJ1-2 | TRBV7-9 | CASSLPGQGGHTF | TGTGCCAGCAGCCTACCCGGACAGGGTGGACACACCTTC
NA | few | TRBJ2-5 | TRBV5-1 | CASSPNRATQETQYF | TGCGCCAGCAGCCCAAACAGGGCCACCCAAGAGACCCAGTACTTC
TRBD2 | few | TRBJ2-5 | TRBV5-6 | CASSLTSGGPETQYF | TGTGCCAGCAGCTTGACTAGCGGGGGTCCCGAGACCCAGTACTTC
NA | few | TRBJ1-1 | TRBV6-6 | CASSYSGRMGAEAFF | TGTGCCAGCAGTTACTCAGGGAGGATGGGGGCTGAAGCTTTCTTT
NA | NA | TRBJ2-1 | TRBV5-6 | CASSFLSSSYNEQFF | TGTGCCAGCAGCTTCCTCTCTAGCTCCTACAATGAGCAGTTCTTC
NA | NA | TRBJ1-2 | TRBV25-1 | CASSDRDSLDGYTF | TGTGCCAGCAGTGACCGCGACAGTTTGGATGGCTACACCTTC
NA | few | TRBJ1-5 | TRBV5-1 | CASSYAGGNQPQHF | TGCGCCAGCAGCTACGCAGGGGGCAATCAGCCCCAGCATTTT
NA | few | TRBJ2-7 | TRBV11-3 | CASSFSTVGEQYF | TGTGCCAGCAGCTTCTCGACAGTCGGCGAGCAGTACTTC
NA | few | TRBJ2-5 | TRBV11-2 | CASSYSRTGRGQETQYF | TGTGCCAGCAGCTATTCGCGGACAGGCCGGGGGCAAGAGACCCAGTACTTC
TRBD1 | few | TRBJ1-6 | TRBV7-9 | CASSPTGQGHSPLHF | TGTGCCAGCAGCCCTACAGGACAGGGCCATTCACCCCTCCACTTT
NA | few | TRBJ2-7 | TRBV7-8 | CASSPAYEQYF | TGTGCCAGCAGCCCGGCCTACGAGCAGTACTTC
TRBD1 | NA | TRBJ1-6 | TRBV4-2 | CASSQGWDRDSPLHF | TGTGCCAGCAGCCAAGGGTGGGACAGAGATTCACCCCTCCACTTT
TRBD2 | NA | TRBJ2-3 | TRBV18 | CASSPPLASGRGDTQYF | TGTGCCAGCTCACCACCTCTGGCTAGCGGGAGGGGAGATACGCAGTATTTT
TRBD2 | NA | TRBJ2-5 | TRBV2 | CASRQSGTIGETQYF | TGTGCCAGCAGGCAGAGCGGGACCATCGGAGAGACCCAGTACTTC
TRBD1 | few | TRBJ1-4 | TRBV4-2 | CASSPRDRVPQQEKLFF | TGTGCCAGCAGCCCCCGGGACAGGGTACCCCAGCAGGAAAAACTGTTTTTT
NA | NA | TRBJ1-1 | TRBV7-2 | CASSTRSRGTEAFF | TGTGCCAGCAGCACGCGTTCAAGGGGGACTGAAGCTTTCTTT
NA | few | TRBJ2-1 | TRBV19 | CASRGQSSYNEQFF | TGTGCCAGTAGAGGACAGAGCTCCTACAATGAGCAGTTCTTC
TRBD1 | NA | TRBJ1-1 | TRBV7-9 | CASSLGTASGTEAFF | TGTGCCAGCAGCCTCGGGACAGCCTCCGGCACTGAAGCTTTCTTT